These 5 T cell receptor beta chains came from one sample sequenced in a study of blood T cell repertoires in COVID-19. Clones were read by immunoSEQ multiplex PCR, and TCRdb kept only the in-frame ones, dropping some. The data show tens of thousands of clones, about 83% seen once. Sequencing input: peripheral blood. All receptors derive from a woman between 55 and 75 years old with COVID-19, enrolled during active disease.

V gene TRBV7-9 combines with J gene TRBJ2-1, with D tentatively TRBD2 (6 bases). CDR3 length equals 15 residues. Germline CDR1 and CDR2: SEHNR and FQNEAQ (reference sequence). The ends were cut back, 0 bases at V and 9 bases at J, with 15 bases in the middle. CDR3 region: CASSLATRHHTEQFF. In nucleotides, the CDR3 is TGTGCCAGCAGCTTAGCGACTAGACACCACACTGAGCAGTTCTTC.

This rearrangement joins TRBV2 to TRBJ1-1; weak D call: TRBD1 (6 bases). The CDR3 loop spans 14 amino acids. Trimming shortened V by 10 bases and J by 0 bases, and 15 bases separated the two germline ends. Germline V CDR1 and CDR2: SNHLY, FYNNEI. The DNA of the CDR3 is TGTGCCATCGGCAGGACAGCCGTGAACACTGAAGCTTTCTTT. Amino acids: CAIGRTAVNTEAFF. Based on the CDR3 plus reference TRBV2 and TRBJ1-1, the full variable domain is EPEVTQTPSHQVTQMGQEVILRCVPISNHLYFYWYRQILGQKVEFLVSFYNNEISEKSEIFDDQFSVERPDGSNFTLKIRSTKLEDSAMYFCAIGRTAVNTEAFFGQGTRLTVV.

The chain carries TRBV5-1 and TRBJ2-7; the match to TRBD2 covers 16 bases. The CDR3 has 18 residues. The V segment lost 4 bases and the J segment 1 base; nucleotides outside the gene matches: 8. Germline values: CDR1 SGHRS, CDR2 YFSETQ. The chain's CDR3 is CASSHPGLAGGPSYEQYF. Written as DNA, the CDR3 is TGCGCCAGCAGCCATCCGGGACTAGCGGGAGGGCCTTCCTACGAGCAGTACTTC.

V usage is TRBV19 and J usage is TRBJ2-3; D gene ambiguous. The CDR3 totals 13 residues. The ends were cut back, 3 bases at V and 2 bases at J, with 6 bases in the middle. The germline CDR1 and CDR2 sequences are LNHDA and SQIVND (reference sequence). The CDR3 region has the DNA TGTGCCAGTAGTATTATCCCCACAGATACGCAGTATTTT. Its protein product is CASSIIPTDTQYF.

V usage is TRBV12-3 or TRBV12-4 and J usage is TRBJ2-7; 9 positions match TRBD1. The length of the CDR3 is 13 residues. The V and J ends lost 3 bases and 6 bases, in that order; junction bases with no gene match: 3. CDR3 amino acids: CASSFWTGVEQYF. The CDR3, as DNA: TGTGCCAGCAGTTTCTGGACAGGGGTCGAGCAGTACTTC.